Detailed here is one TCR beta chain. The antigen remains unidentified. The sample comes from a study of cytomegalovirus exposure and HLA in healthy donors. Whole-study findings and limits: The study labeled 150 to 200 TCR beta chains cytomegalovirus-associated. Several V segments, TRBV6-2 and TRBV6-3 among them, could not be told apart and were dropped. Among immune exposure information, only CMV serostatus was available.

Trimming took off 8 bases at V and 2 bases at J, with 19 bases between the two ends. From germline, CDR1 is MNHEY and CDR2 SMNVEV (reference sequence). The CDR3 length is 16 residues. A multiplex PCR was run with 60 Vbeta primers and 13 Jbeta primers. TCRdb's table, derived via immunoSEQ multiplex PCR, lists solely in-frame clones and lacks some. The data contain more than 65,000 clones, roughly two thirds of them singletons. This chain connects TRBV27 to TRBJ1-5; a weak D match, TRBD1 (6 bases). Sequencing used PBMCs. The clonotype originates from a woman aged 50 to 60 in good health and CMV-seropositive. The CDR3 nucleotides read TGTGCCAGCGCCAAAGGGGGGGGTGGGGGCAATCAGCCCCAGCATTTT. It codes for CASAKGGGGGNQPQHF.